These T cell receptor beta chains were read from a single sample in a study of regulatory T cells in long-lasting Graves disease. In TCRdb, the multiplex PCR reads were re-called with MiXCR into one record per CDR3 protein. The data show about 660,000 distinct CDR3 sequences, about 32% seen once. The input for sequencing was peripheral blood mononuclear cells (PBMCs), taken when the disease was refractory, from a patient treated with antithyroid drugs. All receptors derive from a female donor with Graves disease. Each CDR3 is given with its conserved first and last residue. The D gene is left open where the match is weak. Clone size appears in some rows only: once, few, many, or a class for an expanded clone.

abundance,v_gene,j_gene,d_gene,CDR3nt,CDR3aa
-,TRBV19,TRBJ1-1,-,TGTGCCAGCCGGCTCGGGGGACTCGCTGAAGCTTTCTTT,CASRLGGLAEAFF
-,TRBV30,TRBJ1-2,-,TGTGCCTGGGCTTCGCGGCAGACCTTTAACTATGGCTACACCTTC,CAWASRQTFNYGYTF
-,TRBV27,TRBJ1-5,-,TGTGCCAGCAGTTTATCTGTGGGTCAGCCCCAGCATTTT,CASSLSVGQPQHF
-,TRBV2,TRBJ2-5,-,TGTGCCAGCAGTGGAACCGCCTCTGGGACCCAGTACTTC,CASSGTASGTQYF
-,TRBV12-3/TRBV12-4,TRBJ1-6,TRBD1,TGTGCCAGCAGTTCAAGGACAGGGAATTCACCCCTCCACTTT,CASSSRTGNSPLHF
-,TRBV19,TRBJ1-2,-,TGTGCCAGTAGTAGGGGGACGGTCCGTGGCTACACCTTC,CASSRGTVRGYTF
few,TRBV12-3/TRBV12-4,TRBJ2-5,-,TGTGCCAGCAGTTTAGGCAGACAGCCCCAAGAGACCCAGTACTTC,CASSLGRQPQETQYF
-,TRBV6-1,TRBJ2-2,-,TGTGCCAGCAGGGATACAGGGACCCCTCGGTATACCGGGGAGCTGTTTTTT,CASRDTGTPRYTGELFF
-,TRBV20-1,TRBJ1-6,-,TGCGGTGCCCCTCCGTCATGGGGATCACCCCTCCACTTT,CGAPPSWGSPLHF
-,TRBV27,TRBJ2-7,TRBD2,TGTGCCAGCAGTCCCGGGTCTAGCGGAACCGACGAGCAGTACTTC,CASSPGSSGTDEQYF
-,TRBV29-1,TRBJ2-7,-,TGCAGCGTATCACAGGACACCCCCTACGAGCAGTACTTC,CSVSQDTPYEQYF
-,TRBV7-3,TRBJ2-7,TRBD2,TGTGCCAGCAGCCATCTTATTCGGGGACGCCGGCAACTAGCGGGAGGCGACGAGCAGTACTTC,CASSHLIRGRRQLAGGDEQYF
few,TRBV5-4,TRBJ2-1,-,TGTGCCAGCAGTTCCCGCCGATCCGGCGGACACAATGAGCAGTTCTTC,CASSSRRSGGHNEQFF
once,TRBV7-2,TRBJ1-2,TRBD1,TGTGCCAGCAGCCCAAGGACAGGGGGCACCTATCGCTACACCTTC,CASSPRTGGTYRYTF
-,TRBV24-1,TRBJ1-2,TRBD1,TGTGCCACCAGTGATTCAGGGACAGGGCCCTATGGCTACACCTTC,CATSDSGTGPYGYTF
many,TRBV6-9,TRBJ1-2,TRBD1,TGTGCCAGCAGTTCGCCGGGACAGGGCAACTATGGCTACACCTTC,CASSSPGQGNYGYTF